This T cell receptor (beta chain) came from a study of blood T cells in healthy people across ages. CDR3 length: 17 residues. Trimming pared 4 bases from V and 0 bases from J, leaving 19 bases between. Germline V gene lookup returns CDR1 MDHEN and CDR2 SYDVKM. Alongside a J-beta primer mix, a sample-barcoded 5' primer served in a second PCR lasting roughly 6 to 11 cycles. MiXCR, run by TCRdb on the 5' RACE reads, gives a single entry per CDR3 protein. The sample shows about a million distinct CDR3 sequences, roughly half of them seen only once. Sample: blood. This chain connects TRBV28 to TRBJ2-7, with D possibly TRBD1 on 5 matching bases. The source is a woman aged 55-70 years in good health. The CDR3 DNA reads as TGTGCCAGCAGTTCAATGATGGGGCGCCGAAGCTCCTACGAGCAGTACTTC. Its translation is CASSSMMGRRSSYEQYF.